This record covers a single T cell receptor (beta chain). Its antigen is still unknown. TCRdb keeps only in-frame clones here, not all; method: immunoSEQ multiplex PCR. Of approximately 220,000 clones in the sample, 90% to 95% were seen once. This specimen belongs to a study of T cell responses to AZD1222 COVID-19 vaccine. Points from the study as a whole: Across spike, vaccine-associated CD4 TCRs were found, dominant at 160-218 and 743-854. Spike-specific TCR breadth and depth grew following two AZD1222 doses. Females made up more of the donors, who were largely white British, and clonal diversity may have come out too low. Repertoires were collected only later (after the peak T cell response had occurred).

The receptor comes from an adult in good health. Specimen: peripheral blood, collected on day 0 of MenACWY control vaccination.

The CDR3 sequence is CASSPRQYGYTF. The CDR3 DNA reads as TGTGCCAGCAGCCCAAGACAGTATGGCTACACCTTC. The rearrangement joins TRBV7-2 to TRBJ1-2, with D perhaps matching TRBD1 (5 bases). Germline loops: CDR1 SGHTA, CDR2 FQGNSA. The CDR3 length is 12 residues. Trimming shortened V by 5 bases and J by 5 bases, and 9 bases separated the two germline ends. The variable domain in full, completed from reference TRBV7-2 and TRBJ1-2, reads GAGVSQSPSNKVTEKGKDVELRCDPISGHTALYWYRQSLGQGLEFLIYFQGNSAPDKSGLPSDRFSAERTGGSVSTLTIQRTQQEDSAVYLCASSPRQYGYTFGSGTRLTVV.